Below are 20 T cell receptor beta chains sequenced from a single sample in a study of breast tumors, draining lymph nodes, adjacent tissues. Each CDR3 protein gets one entry after TCRdb re-called the multiplex PCR reads with MiXCR. The sample lists some 170,000 distinct CDR3 sequences; more than 25% were seen once. The lymph nodes were axillary draining lymph nodes from breast cancer patients. The source material was axillary lymph node tissue. The receptors were gathered from a female donor with breast cancer. Some clones in this sample may be carry-over from other donors' samples.

This rearrangement joins TRBV7-3 to TRBJ2-3, with 9 bases that match TRBD1. J was trimmed by 0 bases and V by 5 bases; bases with no gene match: 6. In germline, CDR1 is SGHTA, CDR2 FQGTGA. CDR3 size: 16 residues. CDR3 residues: CASSPWTGESTDTQYF. CDR3 nucleotide sequence: TGTGCCAGCAGCCCGTGGACAGGGGAGAGCACAGATACGCAGTATTTT. Variable domain in full (rest from reference TRBV7-3 and TRBJ2-3): GAGVSQTPSNKVTEKGKYVELRCDPISGHTALYWYRQSLGQGPEFLIYFQGTGAADDSGLPNDRFFAVRPEGSVSTLKIQRTERGDSAVYLCASSPWTGESTDTQYFGPGTRLTVL.

This clonotype was picked up many times. The gene calls are TRBV4-2 and TRBJ2-2; possible D gene TRBD1, 8 bases. V lost 4 bases and J 7 bases, leaving 19 bases between the germline ends. The CDR3 covers 16 residues. Germline CDR1 LGHNA, CDR2 YNFKEQ. The CDR3 here is CASSPQGARGVGELFF. CDR3 coding DNA: TGTGCCAGCAGCCCCCAGGGGGCCCGGGGGGTCGGGGAGCTGTTTTTT.

Remarks on this clonotype: Germline is not matched at one junction end, which may reflect a read error. J is TRBJ2-3 and V is TRBV7-9, with D possibly being TRBD1 (6 bases). This CDR3 spans 15 amino acids. In germline, CDR1 is SEHNR, CDR2 FQNEAQ (reference sequence). The CDR3 DNA sequence: TGTGCCAGCATCCAAGACAGGCTTAGCACGGATACGCAGTATTTT. Protein sequence: CASIQDRLSTDTQYF.

This chain connects TRBV19 to TRBJ1-5; tentative D call: TRBD1 (5 bases). CDR1 is LNHDA, CDR2 SQIVND, per germline (reference sequence). CDR3 length: 18 amino acids. V was pared by 7 bases and J by 0 bases, with 22 bases between. CDR3 sequence (DNA): TGTGCCAGTAAGGGGACTTACAATGAGCCAAATAGCAATCAGCCCCAGCATTTT. Translated: CASKGTYNEPNSNQPQHF.

This clonotype was counted many times. The V gene is TRBV7-6, the J gene TRBJ2-5, with 7 bases lining up with TRBD2. The CDR3 is 14 amino acids. Trimming at V came to 5 bases and at J to 5 bases, leaving 8 bases not matched to a gene. In germline, CDR1 is SGHVS, CDR2 FNYEAQ. CDR3 in amino acids: CASSPRLASETQYF. The CDR3 bases are TGTGCCAGCAGCCCCCGACTAGCTTCGGAGACCCAGTACTTC.

This clonotype appeared many times. The chain combines TRBV7-9 with TRBJ2-7; D call uncertain. V shed 5 bases and J shed 2 bases, with 13 bases lying between them. The CDR3 extends over 14 amino acids. In germline, CDR1 is SEHNR, CDR2 FQNEAQ (reference sequence). CDR3 coding DNA: TGTGCCAGCAGCCCTGCCGGGCTCACCTACGAGCAGTACTTC. This codes for CASSPAGLTYEQYF.

Comment on this clonotype: A much bigger clone sits one base away, suggesting this may be a read error. V and J are TRBV14 and TRBJ2-1, with TRBD2 matching over 8 bases. Germline V gene sequence: CDR1 SGHDN, CDR2 FVKESK. The CDR3 length is 14 residues. The CDR3 loop reads CASSHPGLEGEQSF. The CDR3 DNA sequence: TGTGCCAGCAGCCACCCGGGACTAGAGGGTGAGCAGTCCTTC. Full variable domain (rest looked up from reference TRBV14 and TRBJ2-1): EAGVTQFPSHSVIEKGQTVTLRCDPISGHDNLYWYRRVMGKEIKFLLHFVKESKQDESGMPNNRFLAERTGGTYSTLKVQPAELEDSGVYFCASSHPGLEGEQSFGPGTRLTVL.

Remarks on this clonotype: Given a much more abundant clone one base away, this may be a read error. This rearrangement joins TRBV5-8 to TRBJ1-5, with 9 bases fitting TRBD1. Per germline, CDR1 SGHTS and CDR2 YDEGEE. The CDR3 spans 16 residues. CDR3 loop: CACSLDRGEGNQPQHF. The CDR3 DNA is TGTGCCTGCAGCTTGGACAGGGGAGAAGGGAATCAGCCCCAGCATTTT.

This clonotype appeared a few times. A much bigger clone sits one base away, suggesting this may be a read error. The J gene is TRBJ2-3, the V gene TRBV5-5; D tentatively reads TRBD1 or TRBD2 (5 bases each). V was clipped by 4 bases and J by 2 bases, with 11 bases between them. Germline CDR1 reads SGHKS; CDR2 reads YYEKEE (reference sequence). This CDR3 region has 14 residues. The CDR3, as DNA: TGTGCCAGCAGCGACGGTGGGACCACAGATACGCAGTATTTT. Its protein product is CASSDGGTTDTQYF. The variable domain in full, completed from reference TRBV5-5 and TRBJ2-3, reads DAGVTQSPTHLIKTRGQQVTLRCSPISGHKSVSWYQQVLGQGPQFIFQYYEKEERGRGNFPDRFSARQFPNYSSELNVNALLLGDSALYLCASSDGGTTDTQYFGPGTRLTVL.

This clonotype occurred many times. The V and J genes are TRBV4-1 and TRBJ1-3, with D possibly matching TRBD1 (6 bases). Germline loops: CDR1 MGHRA, CDR2 YSYEKL. CDR3 length equals 15 residues. Deletions cut 3 bases from V and 1 base from J, with 10 bases between. CDR3 protein: CASSQLRGSGNTIYF. In nucleotides, the CDR3 is TGCGCCAGCAGCCAGCTCAGGGGATCTGGAAACACCATATATTTT.

The chain is built from TRBV10-3 and TRBJ2-1; the D gene is possibly TRBD2 (6 bases). Germline V gene data show CDR1 as ENHRY and CDR2 as SYGVKD. The CDR3 consists of 14 residues. V gave up 8 bases and J gave up 0 bases, with 11 bases separating them. The CDR3 region has the DNA TGTGCCATCTGGGACGGGAGCTCCTACAATGAGCAGTTCTTC. The encoded protein is CAIWDGSSYNEQFF.

The chain employs TRBV7-9 and TRBJ1-3; D remains unclear. The germline V gene encodes CDR1 SEHNR and CDR2 FQNEAQ (reference sequence). The CDR3 contains 14 residues. Trimming shortened V by 2 bases and J by 0 bases, and 5 bases separated the two germline ends. CDR3 nucleotides: TGTGCCAGCAGCTTAACCCCCTCTGGAAACACCATATATTTT. Translation: CASSLTPSGNTIYF.

Remarks on this clonotype: The conserved phenylalanine or tryptophan is not found at the CDR3 terminus, so this likely reflects a read error. The DNA is omitted, as the CDR3 cannot be located on it reliably, and the CDR3 follows TCRdb's listing. The rearrangement joins TRBV19 to TRBJ1-5. The CDR3 totals 16 residues, both ends included. Germline V CDR1 and CDR2: LNHDA, SQIVND (reference sequence). The chain's CDR3 is CASSGGDGLSNQPQDS.

About this clonotype itself: A much larger clone is a single base away; this may be a read error. In this CDR3 the conserved last residue, phenylalanine or tryptophan, is missing, so a read error is likely. V and J are TRBV7-2 and TRBJ2-7; 9 positions match TRBD2. The CDR3 is 14 residues long. With 0 bases clipped from V and 6 bases from J, the junction kept 3 bases outside the gene matches. Germline V gene data show CDR1 as SGHTA and CDR2 as FQGNSA. The CDR3 reads CASSLARGGGEQYL. Written as DNA, the CDR3 is TGTGCCAGCAGCTTAGCCCGCGGGGGGGGCGAGCAGTACCTC.

This clonotype was seen at least ten times. This chain uses TRBV5-6 with TRBJ1-2; no reliable D call. Per germline, CDR1 SGHDT and CDR2 YYEEEE. Trimming removed 0 bases from V and 6 bases from J, with 9 bases in between. This CDR3 spans 13 amino acids. CDR3 nucleotides: TGTGCCAGCAGCTTGGCCAATGGGGATGGCTACACCTTC. This encodes CASSLANGDGYTF.

This clonotype was recorded at least ten times. This chain links TRBV6-1 with TRBJ2-7; 10 bases match TRBD1. The germline gives CDR1 MNHNS, CDR2 SASEGT. Trimming removed 4 bases from V and 6 bases from J; junction bases left unmatched: 9. The CDR3 length is 15 residues. The CDR3 DNA reads as TGTGCCAGCAGTGCCTTGACAGGGGGCGCTTCCGAGCAGTACTTC. It translates to CASSALTGGASEQYF.

This clonotype was picked up a small number of times. The chain employs TRBV6-1 and TRBJ1-5, with 7 bases lining up with TRBD1. Per the germline V gene, CDR1 is MNHNS and CDR2 is SASEGT. This CDR3 region has 14 residues. The junction had 10 bases not matched to a gene; V was cut back by 5 bases and J by 9 bases. This CDR3 is CASSLRQGTGPQHF. The CDR3, as DNA: TGTGCCAGCAGTCTACGACAGGGAACTGGGCCCCAGCATTTT.

This clonotype was detected many times. The CDR3 spells CASSSQRNQPQHF. The CDR3 bases are TGTGCCAGCAGTAGTCAGCGCAATCAGCCCCAGCATTTT. V gene TRBV6-1 combines with J gene TRBJ1-5; D not certain. The V gene's germline CDR1 is MNHNS and CDR2 SASEGT. V shed 5 bases and J shed 2 bases, with 7 bases lying between them. This CDR3 has 13 amino acids.

Many counts were recorded for this clonotype. The chain has TRBV2 and TRBJ2-1, with 7 bases lining up with TRBD2. CDR1 and CDR2 from the germline V gene are SNHLY and FYNNEI. V trimming: 1 base; J trimming: 15 bases; junction bases outside the gene matches: 9. The CDR3 consists of 13 residues. CDR3 protein: CASSEEWEGTPFF. The CDR3 DNA sequence: TGTGCCAGCAGTGAAGAATGGGAGGGAACTCCGTTCTTC.

In its sample, this clonotype was seen many times. V and J are TRBV18 and TRBJ1-5; D is unclear. The V and J ends lost 0 bases and 2 bases respectively, with 11 bases between them. The CDR3 runs to 16 residues. CDR1 and CDR2 (germline): KGHSH, LQKENI. CDR3 region: CASSPPSRSGNQPQHF. Here the CDR3 DNA reads TGTGCCAGCTCACCACCGAGCAGGTCCGGCAATCAGCCCCAGCATTTT.